These 26 T cell receptor beta chains were sequenced from one sample in a study of T cell responses to AZD1222 COVID-19 vaccine. Sequencing was performed with immunoSEQ multiplex PCR; in TCRdb, only in-frame clones are kept and a portion is missing. The data hold 140,000 or so clones, with around 83% observed a single time. Sequencing used peripheral blood, obtained 28 days after the second AZD1222 dose. The origin of the receptors is an adult who received the AZD1222 COVID-19 vaccine.

The V and J genes are TRBV5-6 and TRBJ1-2; maybe TRBD1 (5 bases). Trimming pared 6 bases from V and 3 bases from J, leaving 18 bases between. CDR1 and CDR2 (germline): SGHDT, YYEEEE. This CDR3 spans 15 amino acids. This chain's CDR3 is CASTTPGGEDYGYTF. The CDR3 nucleotides read TGTGCCAGCACAACCCCGGGGGGGGAGGACTATGGCTACACCTTC.

The V call is TRBV11-2, the J call TRBJ1-4, with D possibly being TRBD1 (6 bases). The germline V and J ends were trimmed by 5 bases and 2 bases, with 15 bases remaining between them. The CDR3 has 16 residues. Germline CDR1 SGHAT, CDR2 FQNNGV. This CDR3 is CASSRIGGVTNEKLFF. In nucleotides, the CDR3 is TGTGCCAGCAGCCGAATCGGGGGCGTGACTAATGAAAAACTGTTTTTT.

V is TRBV9 and J is TRBJ2-3, with 8 bases fitting TRBD2. CDR3 size: 16 residues. Looked up from germline, CDR1 is SGDLS and CDR2 is YYNGEE. V shed 1 base and J 4 bases; nucleotides not matched to a gene: 8. The CDR3 DNA is TGTGCCAGCAGCGTACAGTCGCGGGGGGTGGCAGATACGCAGTATTTT. Its translation: CASSVQSRGVADTQYF.

This clone was seen only a few times. The CDR3 reads CASKPGLALLEQFF. The CDR3 DNA is TGTGCCAGCAAACCGGGACTAGCACTCTTGGAGCAGTTCTTC. The chain recombines TRBV2 with TRBJ2-1, with TRBD2 matching 9 bases. This CDR3 comprises 14 residues. The V segment lost 7 bases and the J segment 10 bases; nucleotides outside the gene matches: 11. Germline V lookup: CDR1 SNHLY, CDR2 FYNNEI.

This chain uses TRBV28 with TRBJ1-4; a possible D gene is TRBD1 (6 bases). The CDR3 runs to 19 residues. V gave up 4 bases and J gave up 0 bases, with 21 bases separating them. Germline values: CDR1 MDHEN, CDR2 SYDVKM. CDR3 residues: CASSSRTWRGAATNEKLFF. The DNA of the CDR3 is TGTGCCAGCAGTTCCCGGACTTGGCGGGGGGCAGCAACTAATGAAAAACTGTTTTTT.

The V gene is TRBV2, the J gene TRBJ2-1, with TRBD2 identical over 11 bases. Trimming removed 3 bases from V and 6 bases from J; junction bases left unmatched: 1. The CDR3 has 14 residues. The germline V gene encodes CDR1 SNHLY and CDR2 FYNNEI. CDR3 coding DNA: TGTGCCAGCAGTGAGACTAGCGGGATCAATGAGCAGTTCTTC. It yields the protein CASSETSGINEQFF.

The rearrangement links TRBV10-2 to TRBJ2-5; D possibly corresponds to TRBD1 (5 bases). V lost 6 bases and J lost 5, with 10 bases in between. This CDR3 region has 12 residues. Germline V gives CDR1 WSHSY, CDR2 SAAADI. CDR3 residues: CASSPRAETQYF. The DNA for the CDR3 is TGCGCCAGCAGCCCCAGGGCGGAGACCCAGTACTTC.

The V and J genes are TRBV4-1 and TRBJ2-5; TRBD2 matches 7 bases. This CDR3 has 16 residues. The germline V gene has CDR1 MGHRA and CDR2 YSYEKL. The V gene end was trimmed by 0 bases and the J gene end by 0 bases; junction bases not matched to a gene: 4. CDR3 sequence: CASSQDSGLYQETQYF. In nucleotides, the CDR3 is TGCGCCAGCAGCCAAGATAGCGGGTTGTACCAAGAGACCCAGTACTTC.

CDR3 sequence (DNA): TGTGCCAGCAGCCTACAAGCGGGATTGGGGAATGAGCAGTTCTTC. This translates into CASSLQAGLGNEQFF. The chain uses TRBV3-1 (or the pseudogene TRBV3-2) and TRBJ2-1; 7 positions match TRBD2. Germline V lookup: CDR1 LGHDT, CDR2 YNNKEL (reference sequence). With 4 bases clipped from V and 7 bases from J, the junction kept 10 bases outside the gene matches. The CDR3 is 15 residues long.

The V and J genes are TRBV19 and TRBJ1-1; D gene unclear. The ends were cut back, 4 bases at V and 9 bases at J, with 12 bases in the middle. The CDR3 is made up of 12 amino acids. Germline CDR1 is LNHDA and CDR2 is SQIVND (reference sequence). CDR3 in amino acids: CASSNRESQAFF. CDR3 coding DNA: TGTGCCAGTAGTAATCGGGAGTCTCAAGCTTTCTTT.

The rearrangement joins TRBV27 to TRBJ1-2; 7 bases line up with TRBD1. The germline CDR1 and CDR2 sequences are MNHEY and SMNVEV (reference sequence). V trimming: 0 bases; J trimming: 4 bases; junction bases outside the gene matches: 2. The CDR3 has 14 residues. The DNA of the CDR3 is TGTGCCAGCAGTTTATCGGCAGGGGGCTATGGCTACACCTTC. This sequence encodes CASSLSAGGYGYTF.

There are a few counts of this clone. The chain recombines TRBV5-5 with TRBJ1-4, with D perhaps TRBD1 (6 bases). There are 15 residues in the CDR3. Trimming removed 1 base at V and 8 bases at J, with 15 bases between. Germline CDR1 SGHKS, CDR2 YYEKEE (reference sequence). As DNA, the CDR3 is TGTGCCAGCAGCTTGTCGTGGCAGGGGCAAGAAAAACTGTTTTTT. Protein product: CASSLSWQGQEKLFF. Supplemented by reference TRBV5-5 and TRBJ1-4, the full variable domain reads DAGVTQSPTHLIKTRGQQVTLRCSPISGHKSVSWYQQVLGQGPQFIFQYYEKEERGRGNFPDRFSARQFPNYSSELNVNALLLGDSALYLCASSLSWQGQEKLFFGSGTQLSVL.

The chain is built from TRBV28 and TRBJ1-5, with D maybe TRBD1 (6 bases). Trimming cost V 8 bases and J 4 bases, with 15 bases left between them. Germline lookup yields CDR1 MDHEN and CDR2 SYDVKM. CDR3 length: 14 amino acids. The chain's CDR3 is CASFEGGGNQPQHF. CDR3 coding DNA: TGTGCCAGCTTCGAGGGGGGTGGGAATCAGCCCCAGCATTTT. The variable domain in full, completed from reference TRBV28 and TRBJ1-5, reads DVKVTQSSRYLVKRTGEKVFLECVQDMDHENMFWYRQDPGLGLRLIYFSYDVKMKEKGDIPEGYSVSREKKERFSLILESASTNQTSMYLCASFEGGGNQPQHFGDGTRLSIL.

This chain links TRBV6-6 with TRBJ2-7; 10 nucleotides align to TRBD2. The CDR3 is made up of 15 amino acids. V gave up 2 bases and J gave up 5 bases; unmatched junction bases: 6. Germline V CDR1 and CDR2: MNHNY, SVGAGI (reference sequence). CDR3 nucleotide sequence: TGTGCCAGCAGTTACCAACCGGGACTAGCGAACGAGCAGTACTTC. It specifies CASSYQPGLANEQYF.

The chain carries TRBV2 and TRBJ2-1; no clear D. This CDR3 spans 12 amino acids. Trimming stripped 7 bases from V and 9 bases from J, with 13 bases between. The germline V gene encodes CDR1 SNHLY and CDR2 FYNNEI. The CDR3 coding sequence is TGTGCCAGCACCCAGACCCAAGGTGAGCAGTTCTTC. Its protein product is CASTQTQGEQFF.

This clone was counted only a few times. The V call is TRBV19, the J call TRBJ1-5; D unresolved. V lost 1 base and J 6 bases, leaving 10 bases between the germline ends. Germline CDR1 reads LNHDA; CDR2 reads SQIVND (reference sequence). The CDR3 is 14 amino acids. The CDR3 DNA is TGTGCCAGTAGTATAGGGGCAGGAAGTCAGCCCCAGCATTTT. The encoded protein is CASSIGAGSQPQHF.

The chain combines TRBV19 with TRBJ2-6, with D unresolved. The CDR3 is 16 amino acids. Germline loops: CDR1 LNHDA, CDR2 SQIVND (reference sequence). Trimming pared 7 bases from V and 0 bases from J, leaving 13 bases between. CDR3 sequence: CASTSQPGSGANVLTF. CDR3 sequence (DNA): TGTGCCAGTACCTCGCAGCCTGGCTCTGGGGCCAACGTCCTGACTTTC.

V is TRBV6-5 and J is TRBJ2-1; D is uncertain. The germline V gene has CDR1 MNHEY and CDR2 SVGAGI. The V and J ends lost 5 bases and 0 bases respectively, with 8 bases between them. The CDR3 is made up of 14 amino acids. In DNA, the CDR3 is TGTGCCAGCAGTCCCTTTCGCTCCTACAATGAGCAGTTCTTC. Encoded protein: CASSPFRSYNEQFF.

The V and J genes are TRBV11-2 and TRBJ2-7; a possible D gene is TRBD2 (6 bases). Deletions cut 3 bases from V and 9 bases from J, with 21 bases between. There are 15 residues in the CDR3. CDR1 is SGHAT, CDR2 FQNNGV, per germline. The CDR3 sequence: CASSLGSLSPEGQYF. The CDR3, as DNA: TGTGCCAGCAGCTTGGGCAGCCTTTCCCCGGAGGGGCAGTACTTC.

The V gene is TRBV28, the J gene TRBJ2-3; possibly TRBD1 for D (6 bases). V was trimmed by 7 bases and J by 4 bases, leaving 12 bases between them. CDR3 size: 13 residues. Germline values: CDR1 MDHEN, CDR2 SYDVKM. The CDR3 DNA is TGTGCCAGCAAGGGCAGGGGAGCAGATACGCAGTATTTT. It specifies CASKGRGADTQYF.

The sample holds a few counts of this clone. V and J are TRBV5-1 and TRBJ1-2, with D unclear. V was trimmed by 0 bases and J by 4 bases, leaving 16 bases between them. The germline V gene encodes CDR1 SGHRS and CDR2 YFSETQ. The CDR3 runs 16 residues. CDR3 amino acids: CASSLGGAPGGYGYTF. In nucleotides, the CDR3 is TGCGCCAGCAGCTTGGGAGGTGCCCCCGGAGGCTATGGCTACACCTTC.

The chain has TRBV15 and TRBJ1-3, with TRBD1 as a possible D gene (5 bases). The CDR3 runs to 18 residues. The V end was cut by 4 bases, the J end by 2 bases, with 21 bases between. CDR1 LNHNV and CDR2 YYDKDF come from the germline V gene (reference sequence). CDR3 nucleotide sequence: TGTGCCACCAGCACCATCTCGCCGACGACGGACACTGGAAACACCATATATTTT. This sequence encodes CATSTISPTTDTGNTIYF.

The chain recombines TRBV7-9 with TRBJ2-7; D could derive from TRBD1 or TRBD2 (5 bases each). From germline, CDR1 is SEHNR and CDR2 FQNEAQ (reference sequence). CDR3 length: 13 amino acids. V was pared by 5 bases and J by 2 bases, with 10 bases between. The CDR3, as DNA: TGTGCCAGCAGCCTGGGGGAACCCTACGAGCAGTACTTC. Its translation is CASSLGEPYEQYF.

V is TRBV6-6 and J is TRBJ2-3, with 7 positions matching TRBD1. Germline CDR1 and CDR2: MNHNY and SVGAGI (reference sequence). The V and J ends lost 0 bases and 5 bases, in that order; junction bases with no gene match: 8. The CDR3 is 16 residues long. The CDR3 DNA reads TGTGCCAGCAGTTACTCGAAACAGGGGTTTAGAGATACGCAGTATTTT. Its protein is CASSYSKQGFRDTQYF.

The chain recombines TRBV7-9 with TRBJ2-2; the D is unclear. The V gene lost 5 bases and the J gene lost 0 bases, with 4 bases spanning the gap. CDR3 length: 13 residues. The germline V gene encodes CDR1 SEHNR and CDR2 FQNEAQ (reference sequence). CDR3 protein: CASSRSNTGELFF. The CDR3 coding sequence is TGTGCCAGCAGCCGCTCGAACACCGGGGAGCTGTTTTTT.

The V call is TRBV2, the J call TRBJ2-3; no clear D. CDR3 length: 12 residues. CDR1 SNHLY and CDR2 FYNNEI come from the germline V gene. Trimming removed 5 bases from V and 2 bases from J, with 5 bases in between. The CDR3 region has the DNA TGTGCCAGCAGTTTTATCACAGATACGCAGTATTTT. It yields the protein CASSFITDTQYF. The whole variable domain, filled in from reference TRBV2 and TRBJ2-3, reads EPEVTQTPSHQVTQMGQEVILRCVPISNHLYFYWYRQILGQKVEFLVSFYNNEISEKSEIFDDQFSVERPDGSNFTLKIRSTKLEDSAMYFCASSFITDTQYFGPGTRLTVL.